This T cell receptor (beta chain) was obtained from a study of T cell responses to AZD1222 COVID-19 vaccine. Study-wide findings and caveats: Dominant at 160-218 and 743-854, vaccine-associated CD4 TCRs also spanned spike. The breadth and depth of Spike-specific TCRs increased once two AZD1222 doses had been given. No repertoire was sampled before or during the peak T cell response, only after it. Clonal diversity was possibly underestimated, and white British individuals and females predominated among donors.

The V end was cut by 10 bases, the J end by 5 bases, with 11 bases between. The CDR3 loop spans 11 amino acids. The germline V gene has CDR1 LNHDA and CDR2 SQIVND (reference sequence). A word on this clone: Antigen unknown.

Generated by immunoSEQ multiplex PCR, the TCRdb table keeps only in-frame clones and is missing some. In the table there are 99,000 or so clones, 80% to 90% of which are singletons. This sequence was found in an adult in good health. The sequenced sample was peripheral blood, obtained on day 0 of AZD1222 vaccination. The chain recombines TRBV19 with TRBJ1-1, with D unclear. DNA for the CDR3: TGTGCCACCGCATTAGGGACTGAAGCTTTCTTT. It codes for CATALGTEAFF. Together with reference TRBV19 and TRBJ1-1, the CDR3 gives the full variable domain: DGGITQSPKYLFRKEGQNVTLSCEQNLNHDAMYWYRQDPGQGLRLIYYSQIVNDFQKGDIAEGYSVSREKKESFPLTVTSAQKNPTAFYLCATALGTEAFFGQGTRLTVV.